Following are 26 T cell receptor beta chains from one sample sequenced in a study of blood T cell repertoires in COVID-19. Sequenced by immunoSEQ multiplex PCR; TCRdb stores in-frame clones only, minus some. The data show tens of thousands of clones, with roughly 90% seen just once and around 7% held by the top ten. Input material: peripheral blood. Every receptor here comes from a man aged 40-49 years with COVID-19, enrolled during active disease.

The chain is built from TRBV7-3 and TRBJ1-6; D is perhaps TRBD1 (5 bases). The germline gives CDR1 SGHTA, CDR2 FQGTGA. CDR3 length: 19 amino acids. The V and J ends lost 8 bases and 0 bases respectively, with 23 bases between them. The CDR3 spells CASPVCDSPLSSYNSPLHF. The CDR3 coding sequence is TGTGCCAGCCCAGTATGCGACAGTCCCCTTTCCTCCTATAATTCACCCCTCCACTTT.

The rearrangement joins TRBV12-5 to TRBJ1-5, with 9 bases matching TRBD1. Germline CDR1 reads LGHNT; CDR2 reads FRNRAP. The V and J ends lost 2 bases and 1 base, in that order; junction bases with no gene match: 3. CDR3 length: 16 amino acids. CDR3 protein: CASGLLTGGSNQPQHF. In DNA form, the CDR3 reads TGTGCTAGTGGTTTGTTGACAGGGGGGAGCAATCAGCCCCAGCATTTT.

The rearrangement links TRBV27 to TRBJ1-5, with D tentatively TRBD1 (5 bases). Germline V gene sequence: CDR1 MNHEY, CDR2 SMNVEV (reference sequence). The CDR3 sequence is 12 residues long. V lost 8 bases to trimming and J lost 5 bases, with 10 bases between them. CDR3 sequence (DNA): TGTGCCAGCCGGGGGGATGATCAGCCCCAGCATTTT. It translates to CASRGDDQPQHF.

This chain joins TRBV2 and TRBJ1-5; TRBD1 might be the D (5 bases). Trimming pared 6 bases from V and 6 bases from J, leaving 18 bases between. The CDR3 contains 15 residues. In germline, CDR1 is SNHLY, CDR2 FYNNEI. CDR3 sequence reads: CASRGFGGGGQPQHF. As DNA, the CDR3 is TGTGCCAGCAGGGGTTTTGGGGGAGGCGGTCAGCCCCAGCATTTT.

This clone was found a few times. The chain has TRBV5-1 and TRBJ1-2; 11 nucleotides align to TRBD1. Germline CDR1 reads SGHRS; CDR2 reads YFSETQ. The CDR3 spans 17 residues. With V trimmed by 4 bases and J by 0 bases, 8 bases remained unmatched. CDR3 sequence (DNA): TGCGCCAGCAGCGAGGGGACAGGGGGTAGTTCTAACTATGGCTACACCTTC. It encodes CASSEGTGGSSNYGYTF.

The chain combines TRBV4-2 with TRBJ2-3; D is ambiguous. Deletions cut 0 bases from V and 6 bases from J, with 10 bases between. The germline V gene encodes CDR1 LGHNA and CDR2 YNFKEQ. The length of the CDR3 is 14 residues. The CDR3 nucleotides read TGTGCCAGCAGCCAAGATCTTATGGAGGATACGCAGTATTTT. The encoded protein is CASSQDLMEDTQYF.

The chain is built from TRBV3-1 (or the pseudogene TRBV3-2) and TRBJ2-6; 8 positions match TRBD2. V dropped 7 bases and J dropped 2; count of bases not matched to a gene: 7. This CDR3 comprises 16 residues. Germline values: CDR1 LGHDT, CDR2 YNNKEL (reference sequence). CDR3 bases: TGTGCCAGCAAGGGTATAGCGGGAACTGGGGCCAACGTCCTGACTTTC. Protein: CASKGIAGTGANVLTF.

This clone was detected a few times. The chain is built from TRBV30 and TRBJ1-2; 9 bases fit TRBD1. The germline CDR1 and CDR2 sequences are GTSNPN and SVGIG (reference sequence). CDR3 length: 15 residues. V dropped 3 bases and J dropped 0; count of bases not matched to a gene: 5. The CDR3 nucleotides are TGTGCCTGGAGAGGGGACAGGGCAACTAACTATGGCTACACCTTC. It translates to CAWRGDRATNYGYTF.

CDR3 sequence reads: CASSTPTGGQETQYF. DNA for the CDR3: TGTGCCAGCAGTACACCGACAGGGGGCCAAGAGACCCAGTACTTC. V is TRBV28 and J is TRBJ2-5, with TRBD1 matching over 9 bases. The V and J ends lost 5 bases and 1 base, in that order; junction bases with no gene match: 5. This CDR3 comprises 15 residues. Germline V gene lookup returns CDR1 MDHEN and CDR2 SYDVKM.

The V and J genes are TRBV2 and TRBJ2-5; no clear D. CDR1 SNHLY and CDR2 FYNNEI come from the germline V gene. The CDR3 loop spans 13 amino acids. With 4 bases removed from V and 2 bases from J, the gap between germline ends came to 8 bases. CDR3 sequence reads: CASSGHSQETQYF. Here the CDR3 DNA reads TGTGCCAGCAGTGGGCACAGTCAAGAGACCCAGTACTTC.

The CDR3 here is CASSGGGAKDEQFF. The DNA of the CDR3 is TGTGCCAGCAGCGGCGGGGGGGCGAAGGATGAGCAGTTCTTC. The genes are TRBV3-1 (or the pseudogene TRBV3-2) and TRBJ2-1; 9 positions match TRBD2. The germline V gene encodes CDR1 LGHDT and CDR2 YNNKEL (reference sequence). The CDR3 runs to 14 residues. With V trimmed by 5 bases and J by 8 bases, 7 bases remained unmatched.

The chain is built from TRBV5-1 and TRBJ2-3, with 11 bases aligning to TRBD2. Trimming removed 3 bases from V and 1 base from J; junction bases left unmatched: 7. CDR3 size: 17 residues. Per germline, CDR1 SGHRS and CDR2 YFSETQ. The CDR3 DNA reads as TGCGCCAGCAGCTCCGTCCATAGCGGGGGGGGCACAGATACGCAGTATTTT. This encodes CASSSVHSGGGTDTQYF.

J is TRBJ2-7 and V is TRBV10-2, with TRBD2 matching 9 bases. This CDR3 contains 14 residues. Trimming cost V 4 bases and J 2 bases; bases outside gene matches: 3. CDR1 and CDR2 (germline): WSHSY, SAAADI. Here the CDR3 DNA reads TGCGCCAGCAGTGCTCTAGCGGGAACCTACGAGCAGTACTTC. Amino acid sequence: CASSALAGTYEQYF.

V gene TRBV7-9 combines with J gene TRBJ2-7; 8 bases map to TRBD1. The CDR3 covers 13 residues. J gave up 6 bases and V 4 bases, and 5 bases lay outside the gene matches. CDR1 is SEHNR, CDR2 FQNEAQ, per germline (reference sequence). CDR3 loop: CASSSTGTGEQYF. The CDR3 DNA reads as TGTGCCAGCAGCTCGACAGGGACAGGCGAGCAGTACTTC.

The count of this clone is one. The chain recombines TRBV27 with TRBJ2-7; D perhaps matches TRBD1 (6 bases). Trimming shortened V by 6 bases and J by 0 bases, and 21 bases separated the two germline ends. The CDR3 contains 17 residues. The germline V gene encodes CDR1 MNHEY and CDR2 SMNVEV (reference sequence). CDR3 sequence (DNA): TGTGCCAGCAGCCAGCGACCCCCCGGGACAAGCTCCTACGAGCAGTACTTC. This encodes CASSQRPPGTSSYEQYF.

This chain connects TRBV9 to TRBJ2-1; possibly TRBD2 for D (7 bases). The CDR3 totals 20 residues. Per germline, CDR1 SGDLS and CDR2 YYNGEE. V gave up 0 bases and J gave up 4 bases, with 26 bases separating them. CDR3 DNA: TGTGCCAGCAGCGTAGTTGGAAGTGACCCGTGGGGGCGGGAGTACAATGAGCAGTTCTTC. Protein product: CASSVVGSDPWGREYNEQFF.

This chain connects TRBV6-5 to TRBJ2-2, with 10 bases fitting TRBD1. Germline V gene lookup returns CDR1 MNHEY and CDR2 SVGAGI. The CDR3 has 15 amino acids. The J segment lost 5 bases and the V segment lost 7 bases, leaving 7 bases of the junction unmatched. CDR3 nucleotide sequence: TGTGCCAGCACCTCCGGGACAGGGGCGACCGGGGAGCTGTTTTTT. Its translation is CASTSGTGATGELFF.

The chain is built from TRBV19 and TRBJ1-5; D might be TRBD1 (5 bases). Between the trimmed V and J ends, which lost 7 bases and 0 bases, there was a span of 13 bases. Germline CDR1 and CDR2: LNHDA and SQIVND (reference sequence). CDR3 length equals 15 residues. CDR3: CASTGRAYSNQPQHF. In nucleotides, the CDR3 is TGTGCCAGTACTGGCAGGGCTTATAGCAATCAGCCCCAGCATTTT.

The CDR3 spells CASSPRQASTSGNTIYF. The DNA of the CDR3 is TGTGCCAGCAGCCCCCGACAGGCCTCAACCTCTGGAAACACCATATATTTT. V and J are TRBV7-8 and TRBJ1-3; D possibly corresponds to TRBD1 (6 bases). Trimming left V 5 bases short and J 0 bases short, with 17 bases between. Germline V lookup: CDR1 SGHVS, CDR2 FQNEAQ. This CDR3 has 17 residues.

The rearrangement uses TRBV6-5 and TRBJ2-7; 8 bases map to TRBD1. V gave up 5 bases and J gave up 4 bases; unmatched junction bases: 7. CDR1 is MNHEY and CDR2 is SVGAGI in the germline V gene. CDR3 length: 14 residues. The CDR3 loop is CASSPGTGLYEQYF. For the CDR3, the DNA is TGTGCCAGCAGTCCCGGGACAGGATTGTACGAGCAGTACTTC.

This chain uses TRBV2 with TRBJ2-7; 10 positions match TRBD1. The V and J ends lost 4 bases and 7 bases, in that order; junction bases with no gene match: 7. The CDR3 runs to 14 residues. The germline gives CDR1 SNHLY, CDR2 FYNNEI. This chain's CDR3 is CASSGTGGFLEQYF. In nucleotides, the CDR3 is TGTGCCAGCAGTGGGACAGGGGGGTTTTTAGAGCAGTACTTC.

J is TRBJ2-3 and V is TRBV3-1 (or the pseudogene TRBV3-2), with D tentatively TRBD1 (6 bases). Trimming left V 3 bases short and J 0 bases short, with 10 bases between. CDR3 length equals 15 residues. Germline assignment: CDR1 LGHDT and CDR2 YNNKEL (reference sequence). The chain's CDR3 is CASSHRQVSTDTQYF. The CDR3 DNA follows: TGTGCCAGCAGCCATCGACAGGTCAGCACAGATACGCAGTATTTT.

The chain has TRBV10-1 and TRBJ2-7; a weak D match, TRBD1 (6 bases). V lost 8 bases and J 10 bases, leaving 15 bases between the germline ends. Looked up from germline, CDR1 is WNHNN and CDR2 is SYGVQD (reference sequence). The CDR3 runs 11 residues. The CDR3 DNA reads TGCGCCAGCGGTGGACAGCCTCTACAGTACTTC. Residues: CASGGQPLQYF.

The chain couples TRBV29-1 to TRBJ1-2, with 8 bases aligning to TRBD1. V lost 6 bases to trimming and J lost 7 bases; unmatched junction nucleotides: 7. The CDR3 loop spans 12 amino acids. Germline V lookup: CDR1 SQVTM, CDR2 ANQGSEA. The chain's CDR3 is CSVLQGASGYTF. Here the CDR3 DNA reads TGCAGCGTACTCCAGGGGGCTTCTGGCTACACCTTC.

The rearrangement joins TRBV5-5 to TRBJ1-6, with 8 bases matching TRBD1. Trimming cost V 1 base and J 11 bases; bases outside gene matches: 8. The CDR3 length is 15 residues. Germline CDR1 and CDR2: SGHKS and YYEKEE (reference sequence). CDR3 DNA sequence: TGTGCCAGCAGCTTGTGGGGACAGGAGAGGACACCCCTCCACTTT. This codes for CASSLWGQERTPLHF.

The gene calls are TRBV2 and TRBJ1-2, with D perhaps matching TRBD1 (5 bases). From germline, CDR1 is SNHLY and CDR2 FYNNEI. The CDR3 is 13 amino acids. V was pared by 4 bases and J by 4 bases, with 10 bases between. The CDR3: CASSAQEIYGYTF. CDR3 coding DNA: TGTGCCAGCAGTGCACAGGAAATCTATGGCTACACCTTC.